This T cell receptor beta chain was recorded in a study of PD-1 blockade in classical Hodgkin lymphoma. Study-level results: The repertoire differences lack a defined cause, possibly disease activity or prior therapy. The CD4+ diversity rise by C4D1 was clearest in complete responders. Partial responders and progressors had significantly lower baseline TCR diversity.

About this clone itself: Its target is unknown.

V gave up 3 bases and J gave up 2 bases, with 11 bases separating them. CDR1 SNHLY and CDR2 FYNNEI come from the germline V gene. The length of the CDR3 is 14 residues. Each patient's relapse followed autologous stem cell transplantation, and brentuximab vedotin exposure varied. The protocol was immunoSEQ multiplex PCR, while the TCRdb copy is restricted to in-frame clones and leaves out a portion. The sample consists of 46,000 or so clones, about three quarters of them appearing once. The TCR comes from a human donor with classical Hodgkin lymphoma. The chain is built from TRBV2 and TRBJ2-7; D possibly corresponds to TRBD1 (6 bases). The sample was peripheral blood mononuclear cells (PBMCs), taken before the second cycle of nivolumab. The CDR3 spells CASSEQGPTYEQYF. In DNA, the CDR3 is TGTGCCAGCAGTGAGCAGGGGCCCACCTACGAGCAGTACTTC.